The T cell receptor (beta chain) under discussion was sequenced for a study of CD8 T cell repertoires and HIV-1 epitope variants. Study overall: T cells were stimulated with Twenty-five Gag and Nef peptides separately. Autologous T cell-negative cells served as antigen-presenting cells in equal numbers. Separate from the cultures, 1M uncultured T cells served as baseline.

In the case of this clone: Its antigen is still unknown.

J was trimmed by 4 bases and V by 3 bases; bases with no gene match: 14. This CDR3 comprises 19 residues. Germline lookup yields CDR1 ENHRY and CDR2 SYGVKD. Using immunoSEQ multiplex PCR, the repertoire was profiled, and TCRdb retains in-frame clones only, with some absent. The table includes 6,000 or so clones, about three fifths detected once. Study outcomes and limitations: Roughly nine antigen-specific TCR beta clonotypes were found; roughly six seemed cross-reactive to variants.

This clonotype was sampled from a male donor with HIV. This rearrangement joins TRBV10-3 to TRBJ2-7; 14 bases fit TRBD2. What was sequenced was cultured CD8+ T cells derived from PBMCs. CDR3 DNA: TGTGCCATCAGTGACTCTCCGACTAGCGGGAGGGAAGTGGGGTACGAGCAGTACTTC. This sequence encodes CAISDSPTSGREVGYEQYF.